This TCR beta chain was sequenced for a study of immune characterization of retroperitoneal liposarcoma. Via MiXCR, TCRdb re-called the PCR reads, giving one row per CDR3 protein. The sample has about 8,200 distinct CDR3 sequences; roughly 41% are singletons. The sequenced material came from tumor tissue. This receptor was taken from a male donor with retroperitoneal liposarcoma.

CDR3 sequence reads: CASSYSDGQGSEQYF. The CDR3 region has the DNA TGTGCCAGCAGTTATTCCGATGGACAGGGTAGTGAGCAGTACTTC. V is TRBV6-1 and J is TRBJ2-1; TRBD1 agrees at 8 bases. The end of the DNA fits TRBJ2-7 better, so the J call may be wrong. The germline V gene encodes CDR1 MNHNS and CDR2 SASEGT. The CDR3 has 15 residues.